The clone carrying this TCR beta chain was found a few times. Its matching antigen is unknown. The protocol was immunoSEQ multiplex PCR, while the TCRdb copy is restricted to in-frame clones and leaves out a portion. The table lists about half a million clones, about 89% of them singletons. Treatment here: around 19 received Ad26.COV2.S at low or high dose, single or two shots; 5 received placebo; per-sample allocation not given. Sampling occurred on day 63 after the first vaccine or placebo injection. The sample is drawn from a study of Ad26.COV2.S vaccination and SARS-CoV-2 variants. Study-wide background: Donor joined the COV1001 Ad26.COV2.S trial arm. Study-level findings and limits: Participants in the vaccine arm had higher spike-specific TCR breadth; placebo recipients had lower. Recipients of either vaccine or placebo displayed similar breadth of non-spike TCRs.

Deletions cut 7 bases from V and 3 bases from J, with 10 bases between. CDR1 and CDR2 (germline): MNHEY, SMNVEV (reference sequence). The CDR3 is 12 residues long. The V gene is TRBV27, the J gene TRBJ2-7; D ambiguous. Sequenced material: peripheral blood, taken in a trial of Ad26.COV2.S vaccine versus placebo. The origin of this receptor is a person aged 18-60 years who received the Ad26.COV2.S COVID-19 vaccine or a placebo. In nucleotides, the CDR3 is TGTGCCAGCATTGGGCAGAACTACGAGCAGTACTTC. Its protein product is CASIGQNYEQYF.